Listed below are T cell receptor beta chains from one sample, sequenced in a study of T cell responses to AZD1222 COVID-19 vaccine. Generated by immunoSEQ multiplex PCR, the TCRdb table keeps only in-frame clones and is missing some. The sample lists 55,000 to 80,000 clones, around 89% seen once, with about 28% in the top ten. The input for sequencing was peripheral blood, taken 28 days after the second AZD1222 dose. Receptor source: an adult who received the AZD1222 COVID-19 vaccine. Both conserved end residues are part of each CDR3. Fields, in order: CDR3 DNA, CDR3 protein, clone size, D gene, V gene, J gene. The D gene is left open where the match is weak. Some rows have no size entry. The others give once, few or many, or a class for an expanded clone.

cdr3_nt: TGTGCCAGCAGCTTAGCGGCAGGGTCCCTTGGCGAGCAGTACTTC; cdr3_aa: CASSLAAGSLGEQYF; clone_size: .; d_call: .; v_call: TRBV11-2; j_call: TRBJ2-7
cdr3_nt: TGTGCCAGCAGACCCTTCCGGACAACAACCTACGAGCAGTACTTC; cdr3_aa: CASRPFRTTTYEQYF; clone_size: few; d_call: .; v_call: TRBV7-9; j_call: TRBJ2-7
cdr3_nt: TGTGCCATCAGTGACCGGGACAGGGGCACTGAAGCTTTCTTT; cdr3_aa: CAISDRDRGTEAFF; clone_size: .; d_call: TRBD1; v_call: TRBV10-3; j_call: TRBJ1-1
cdr3_nt: TGTGCCAGCAGCCCACAGGAATCCTACAATGAGCAGTTCTTC; cdr3_aa: CASSPQESYNEQFF; clone_size: .; d_call: .; v_call: TRBV11-1; j_call: TRBJ2-1
cdr3_nt: TGTGCCAGCAGCCAAGGAGTGGCCGGTGAGCAGTACTTC; cdr3_aa: CASSQGVAGEQYF; clone_size: .; d_call: .; v_call: TRBV7-9; j_call: TRBJ2-7
cdr3_nt: TGTGCCAGCAGCGTAGAGGCAGGGTTTCCCTACGAGCAGTACTTC; cdr3_aa: CASSVEAGFPYEQYF; clone_size: .; d_call: .; v_call: TRBV9; j_call: TRBJ2-7
cdr3_nt: TGTGCCAGTAGTAGACCCGGGGCGCGAGACTATGGCTACACCTTC; cdr3_aa: CASSRPGARDYGYTF; clone_size: .; d_call: .; v_call: TRBV19; j_call: TRBJ1-2
cdr3_nt: TGCGCCAGCAGCTTCTCCCAGGGGGGCGGGGTCAATGAGCAGTTCTTC; cdr3_aa: CASSFSQGGGVNEQFF; clone_size: .; d_call: .; v_call: TRBV5-1; j_call: TRBJ2-1
cdr3_nt: TGTGCCAGCAGCAACGAGCAAACCGGCACTGAAGCTTTCTTT; cdr3_aa: CASSNEQTGTEAFF; clone_size: .; d_call: .; v_call: TRBV5-8; j_call: TRBJ1-1
cdr3_nt: TGTGCCAGTAGAGGAACAGCCTACCAAGAGACCCAGTACTTC; cdr3_aa: CASRGTAYQETQYF; clone_size: .; d_call: .; v_call: TRBV19; j_call: TRBJ2-5
cdr3_nt: TGTGCCAGCGGTGAGAGGGAGGCGCCCCAGCATTTT; cdr3_aa: CASGEREAPQHF; clone_size: .; d_call: .; v_call: TRBV27; j_call: TRBJ1-5
cdr3_nt: TGTGCCAGTTCTGAGGGATGGCAGAATCAGCCCCAGCATTTT; cdr3_aa: CASSEGWQNQPQHF; clone_size: .; d_call: .; v_call: TRBV19; j_call: TRBJ1-5
cdr3_nt: TGTGCCAGCAGACCGACAGGCAATCAGCCCCAGCATTTT; cdr3_aa: CASRPTGNQPQHF; clone_size: .; d_call: .; v_call: TRBV27; j_call: TRBJ1-5
cdr3_nt: TGTGCCAGCAGCGTACGGCCCTCAGGAAATTCACCCCTCCACTTT; cdr3_aa: CASSVRPSGNSPLHF; clone_size: .; d_call: .; v_call: TRBV9; j_call: TRBJ1-6
cdr3_nt: TGTGCCAGCAGTTTTCCGGGACGGAGGACTAATCAGCCCCAGCATTTT; cdr3_aa: CASSFPGRRTNQPQHF; clone_size: .; d_call: .; v_call: TRBV6-2/TRBV6-3; j_call: TRBJ1-5
cdr3_nt: TGTGCCAGTAGTATGGGTGACACAGGGGCCCCGAGGTACTACGAGCAGTACTTC; cdr3_aa: CASSMGDTGAPRYYEQYF; clone_size: .; d_call: TRBD1; v_call: TRBV19; j_call: TRBJ2-7
cdr3_nt: TGTGCCAGCAGCCAAGTGACAGCTTTGGTTCAAGGCTACACCTTC; cdr3_aa: CASSQVTALVQGYTF; clone_size: few; d_call: .; v_call: TRBV14; j_call: TRBJ1-2
cdr3_nt: TGTGCCAGCAGCCCCACGCAGGGGAACACTGAAGCTTTCTTT; cdr3_aa: CASSPTQGNTEAFF; clone_size: .; d_call: .; v_call: TRBV7-9; j_call: TRBJ1-1
cdr3_nt: TGTGCCAGCAGCTTACAGGGGGTGGATGGCTACACCTTC; cdr3_aa: CASSLQGVDGYTF; clone_size: .; d_call: TRBD1; v_call: TRBV7-9; j_call: TRBJ1-2
cdr3_nt: TGTGCCAGCAGTTACGATCCTGAGAGGGCGCGGGAGACCCAGTACTTC; cdr3_aa: CASSYDPERARETQYF; clone_size: .; d_call: .; v_call: TRBV6-5; j_call: TRBJ2-5
cdr3_nt: TGTGCCAGCAGTGAATCCGATGAAAAACTGTTTTTT; cdr3_aa: CASSESDEKLFF; clone_size: .; d_call: .; v_call: TRBV2; j_call: TRBJ1-4
cdr3_nt: TGTGCCAGCAGTGACATGGGGGGTGCAACTAATGAAAAACTGTTTTTT; cdr3_aa: CASSDMGGATNEKLFF; clone_size: .; d_call: .; v_call: TRBV6-1; j_call: TRBJ1-4
cdr3_nt: TGTGCCAGCAGCACGGACAGGGGGCGGTCTAGCACTGAAGCTTTCTTT; cdr3_aa: CASSTDRGRSSTEAFF; clone_size: .; d_call: TRBD1; v_call: TRBV5-4; j_call: TRBJ1-1
cdr3_nt: TGTGCCAGCAGTGACGGGAGGGCCACCGGGGAGCTGTTTTTT; cdr3_aa: CASSDGRATGELFF; clone_size: .; d_call: TRBD2; v_call: TRBV6-4; j_call: TRBJ2-2
cdr3_nt: TGTGCCAGCAGTGAAGGGGTGGGAGGGCCCTACGAGCAGTACTTC; cdr3_aa: CASSEGVGGPYEQYF; clone_size: once; d_call: TRBD2; v_call: TRBV2; j_call: TRBJ2-7
cdr3_nt: TGCGCCAGCAGTCTCCTTCCAGTCGGGTCCGAAGAATACGGCTACACCTTC; cdr3_aa: CASSLLPVGSEEYGYTF; clone_size: .; d_call: .; v_call: TRBV23-1; j_call: TRBJ1-2
cdr3_nt: TGTGCCAGTAGAAAAGATGGTTACAATGAGCAGTTCTTC; cdr3_aa: CASRKDGYNEQFF; clone_size: .; d_call: .; v_call: TRBV19; j_call: TRBJ2-1
cdr3_nt: TGTGCCAGCAGAGTCCGACTGAACACTGAAGCTTTCTTT; cdr3_aa: CASRVRLNTEAFF; clone_size: .; d_call: .; v_call: TRBV14; j_call: TRBJ1-1
cdr3_nt: TGTGCCAGCAGGGTTGACAGGGCCGGGGAGCTGTTTTTT; cdr3_aa: CASRVDRAGELFF; clone_size: .; d_call: TRBD1; v_call: TRBV12-3/TRBV12-4; j_call: TRBJ2-2
cdr3_nt: TGTGCCATCTACCGGGACAGGGCAAGGGATGAGCAGTTCTTC; cdr3_aa: CAIYRDRARDEQFF; clone_size: .; d_call: TRBD1; v_call: TRBV2; j_call: TRBJ2-1
cdr3_nt: TGTGCCACCAGAGCTAGAGTCCCAGTCATCGGGACTGAAGCTTTCTTT; cdr3_aa: CATRARVPVIGTEAFF; clone_size: .; d_call: .; v_call: TRBV15; j_call: TRBJ1-1
cdr3_nt: TGTGCCAGCAGCCTAAAACTAGCGACCTCCTTAGTCCGCTACAATGAGCAGTTCTTC; cdr3_aa: CASSLKLATSLVRYNEQFF; clone_size: .; d_call: TRBD2; v_call: TRBV11-2; j_call: TRBJ2-1
cdr3_nt: TGCGCCAGCAGCTTGGAAAAAAACGGGCATTACAATGAGCAGTTCTTC; cdr3_aa: CASSLEKNGHYNEQFF; clone_size: .; d_call: .; v_call: TRBV5-1; j_call: TRBJ2-1
cdr3_nt: TGTGCCAGCAGCTTACCTCAATCGGGCGGAAGCACAGATACGCAGTATTTT; cdr3_aa: CASSLPQSGGSTDTQYF; clone_size: .; d_call: .; v_call: TRBV5-4; j_call: TRBJ2-3
cdr3_nt: TGTGCCAGCAGCCAAGATCCGTGGGCGGCCCAGATAGGCGAGCAGTACTTC; cdr3_aa: CASSQDPWAAQIGEQYF; clone_size: .; d_call: .; v_call: TRBV14; j_call: TRBJ2-7
cdr3_nt: TGCGCCAGCAGCCCGGGACAGGTGAATTCACCCCTCCACTTT; cdr3_aa: CASSPGQVNSPLHF; clone_size: .; d_call: TRBD1; v_call: TRBV5-1; j_call: TRBJ1-6
cdr3_nt: TGTGCCAGCAGTTCTGGGGGGGACAACTATGGCTACACCTTC; cdr3_aa: CASSSGGDNYGYTF; clone_size: .; d_call: .; v_call: TRBV28; j_call: TRBJ1-2
cdr3_nt: TGTGCCAGCAGCTTAGCGAACGGGGTCCAAGAGACCCAGTACTTC; cdr3_aa: CASSLANGVQETQYF; clone_size: .; d_call: .; v_call: TRBV7-8; j_call: TRBJ2-5
cdr3_nt: TGTGCCAGCAGCGGAGAGACTAGCGGAACCTACGAGCAGTACTTC; cdr3_aa: CASSGETSGTYEQYF; clone_size: medium-sized; d_call: TRBD2; v_call: TRBV9; j_call: TRBJ2-7
cdr3_nt: TGTGCCAGCAGCACCGGACAGGCGTGGGCTGAAGCTTTCTTT; cdr3_aa: CASSTGQAWAEAFF; clone_size: .; d_call: TRBD1; v_call: TRBV11-3; j_call: TRBJ1-1
cdr3_nt: TGTGCCAGCTCATCGGGACAGGGGTCAGATACGCAGTATTTT; cdr3_aa: CASSSGQGSDTQYF; clone_size: .; d_call: TRBD1; v_call: TRBV18; j_call: TRBJ2-3
cdr3_nt: TGTGCCAGCAGCATGCAAACCGGGACAGAGTACGAGCAGTACTTC; cdr3_aa: CASSMQTGTEYEQYF; clone_size: .; d_call: TRBD1; v_call: TRBV11-2; j_call: TRBJ2-7
cdr3_nt: TGTGCCAGCAGTGGGACAGAGGAGACCCAGTACTTC; cdr3_aa: CASSGTEETQYF; clone_size: .; d_call: TRBD1; v_call: TRBV28; j_call: TRBJ2-5
cdr3_nt: TGTGCCTGGAGTCGGGGGGGAGAGGATACGCAGTATTTT; cdr3_aa: CAWSRGGEDTQYF; clone_size: .; d_call: TRBD2; v_call: TRBV30; j_call: TRBJ2-3
cdr3_nt: TGTGCCAGCAGTTGGGGGACTAGCGGGACAAGGTACAATGAGCAGTTCTTC; cdr3_aa: CASSWGTSGTRYNEQFF; clone_size: .; d_call: TRBD2; v_call: TRBV28; j_call: TRBJ2-1
cdr3_nt: TGTGCCAGCAGCTTAACTCACCCGAGACAGTATAATTCACCCCTCCACTTT; cdr3_aa: CASSLTHPRQYNSPLHF; clone_size: .; d_call: .; v_call: TRBV11-2; j_call: TRBJ1-6
cdr3_nt: TGCGCCAGCAGCTTGGGATCGACGAATCAGCCCCAGCATTTT; cdr3_aa: CASSLGSTNQPQHF; clone_size: .; d_call: .; v_call: TRBV5-1; j_call: TRBJ1-5
cdr3_nt: TGTGCCAGCAGCCCAGGGGGGTCCTACGAGCAGTACTTC; cdr3_aa: CASSPGGSYEQYF; clone_size: .; d_call: .; v_call: TRBV7-2; j_call: TRBJ2-7
cdr3_nt: TGTGCCAGCAGGGGAAAGACAGGGGGCTTTCAGCCCCAGCATTTT; cdr3_aa: CASRGKTGGFQPQHF; clone_size: .; d_call: TRBD1; v_call: TRBV6-4; j_call: TRBJ1-5
cdr3_nt: TGTGCCAGCAGTTCGACAACCACCGGGGAGCTGTTTTTT; cdr3_aa: CASSSTTTGELFF; clone_size: once; d_call: .; v_call: TRBV7-6; j_call: TRBJ2-2
cdr3_nt: TGTGCCAGTAGACGCCGGGACAACTCCTACGAGCAGTACTTC; cdr3_aa: CASRRRDNSYEQYF; clone_size: .; d_call: .; v_call: TRBV19; j_call: TRBJ2-7
cdr3_nt: TGTGCCAGCAGCTTGGGCGGATCAGTCTACAATGAGCAGTTCTTC; cdr3_aa: CASSLGGSVYNEQFF; clone_size: .; d_call: .; v_call: TRBV5-4; j_call: TRBJ2-1
cdr3_nt: TGTGCCAGCAGCTTGGGAGTCACTACAGATACGCAGTATTTT; cdr3_aa: CASSLGVTTDTQYF; clone_size: .; d_call: .; v_call: TRBV5-4; j_call: TRBJ2-3
cdr3_nt: TGTGCCAGCAGCCGAGGGGGTGGCTACACCTTC; cdr3_aa: CASSRGGGYTF; clone_size: .; d_call: .; v_call: TRBV12-3/TRBV12-4; j_call: TRBJ1-2